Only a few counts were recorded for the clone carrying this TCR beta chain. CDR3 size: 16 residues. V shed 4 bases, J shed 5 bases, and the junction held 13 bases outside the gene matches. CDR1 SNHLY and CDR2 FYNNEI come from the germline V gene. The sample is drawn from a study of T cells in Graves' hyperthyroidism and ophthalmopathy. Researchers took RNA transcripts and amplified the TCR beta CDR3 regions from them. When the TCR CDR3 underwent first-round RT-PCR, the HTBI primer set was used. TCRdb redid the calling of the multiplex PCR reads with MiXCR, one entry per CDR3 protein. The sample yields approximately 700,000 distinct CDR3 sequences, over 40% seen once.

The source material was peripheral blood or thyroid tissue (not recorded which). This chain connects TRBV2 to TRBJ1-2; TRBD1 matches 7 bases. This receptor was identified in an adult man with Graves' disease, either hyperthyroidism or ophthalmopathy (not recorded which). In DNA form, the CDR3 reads TGTGCCAGCAGTGCCTCCGGGACAGCGCTTTTTTATGGCTACACCTTC. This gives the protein CASSASGTALFYGYTF.